Listed below are T cell receptor beta chains from one sample, sequenced in a study of CD8 T cells in Susac syndrome. TCRdb independently ran MiXCR on the immunoSEQ multiplex PCR reads; one entry per CDR3 protein. The sample lists 110,000 or so distinct CDR3 sequences; under 95% were seen once. The sequencing input was CD8+ T cells from PBMCs. These receptors all stem from a human donor in good health. CDR3s include the opening cysteine and the closing phenylalanine or tryptophan. Fields, in order: clone size, V gene, J gene, CDR3 protein. Some rows have no size entry. The others give once, few or many, or a class for an expanded clone.

abundance: .; v_gene: TRBV19; j_gene: TRBJ1-1; CDR3aa: CASSITGMNTEAFF
abundance: .; v_gene: TRBV7-3; j_gene: TRBJ2-7; CDR3aa: CASSRLEPYEQYF
abundance: .; v_gene: TRBV29-1; j_gene: TRBJ1-1; CDR3aa: CSASSMHGEAFF
abundance: .; v_gene: TRBV5-1; j_gene: TRBJ2-5; CDR3aa: CASSLQGSETQYF
abundance: .; v_gene: TRBV7-9; j_gene: TRBJ1-6; CDR3aa: CASSFPAAGNSPLHF
abundance: .; v_gene: TRBV4-1; j_gene: TRBJ2-1; CDR3aa: CASSQELARANEQFF
abundance: .; v_gene: TRBV3-1; j_gene: TRBJ2-1; CDR3aa: CASSQIATRLDEQFF
abundance: .; v_gene: TRBV7-2; j_gene: TRBJ1-1; CDR3aa: CASSARTGYSEAFF
abundance: .; v_gene: TRBV14; j_gene: TRBJ2-2; CDR3aa: CASSQDDRDKNTGELFF
abundance: .; v_gene: TRBV25-1; j_gene: TRBJ2-6; CDR3aa: CASSEGEGQKSSGANVLTF
abundance: .; v_gene: TRBV7-9; j_gene: TRBJ2-7; CDR3aa: CASRQGQLEQYF
abundance: few; v_gene: TRBV4-1; j_gene: TRBJ2-7; CDR3aa: CASSQARDRAYEQYF
abundance: .; v_gene: TRBV2; j_gene: TRBJ1-1; CDR3aa: CASSVINEAFF
abundance: .; v_gene: TRBV2; j_gene: TRBJ1-4; CDR3aa: CASSKQGLNEKLFF
abundance: .; v_gene: TRBV7-2; j_gene: TRBJ2-7; CDR3aa: CASSFSSGSSYEQYF
abundance: .; v_gene: TRBV29-1; j_gene: TRBJ2-2; CDR3aa: CSAERYGGVSTGELFF
abundance: .; v_gene: TRBV7-2; j_gene: TRBJ2-5; CDR3aa: CASVQGAFETQYF
abundance: .; v_gene: TRBV18; j_gene: TRBJ1-1; CDR3aa: CASSSQGAEAFF
abundance: .; v_gene: TRBV3-1; j_gene: TRBJ1-1; CDR3aa: CASSFSGMDTEAFF
abundance: .; v_gene: TRBV4-1; j_gene: TRBJ2-5; CDR3aa: CASSQGVGAQYF
abundance: .; v_gene: TRBV2; j_gene: TRBJ2-7; CDR3aa: CASRGQAYEQYF
abundance: .; v_gene: TRBV29-1; j_gene: TRBJ1-4; CDR3aa: CSGVDRASEKLFF
abundance: .; v_gene: TRBV7-9; j_gene: TRBJ2-4; CDR3aa: CASSLGRGVGKNIQYF
abundance: .; v_gene: TRBV18; j_gene: TRBJ1-4; CDR3aa: CASSRSDRGGEKLFF
abundance: .; v_gene: TRBV20-1; j_gene: TRBJ1-1; CDR3aa: CSARKDRVNTEAFF
abundance: once; v_gene: TRBV5-4; j_gene: TRBJ2-5; CDR3aa: CASSLGGQFQETQYF
abundance: .; v_gene: TRBV20-1; j_gene: TRBJ2-1; CDR3aa: CSARGLPNDEQFF
abundance: .; v_gene: TRBV14; j_gene: TRBJ1-6; CDR3aa: CASSQEGRNSPLHF
abundance: .; v_gene: TRBV28; j_gene: TRBJ1-1; CDR3aa: CASSPPRARSTEAFF
abundance: .; v_gene: TRBV20-1; j_gene: TRBJ2-2; CDR3aa: CSEKNRHSGELFF
abundance: .; v_gene: TRBV18; j_gene: TRBJ1-1; CDR3aa: CASSVTANTEAFF
abundance: .; v_gene: TRBV7-9; j_gene: TRBJ2-1; CDR3aa: CASSLEGTGGSEQFF
abundance: once; v_gene: TRBV7-9; j_gene: TRBJ1-1; CDR3aa: CASSFTSGAEAFF
abundance: .; v_gene: TRBV2; j_gene: TRBJ2-2; CDR3aa: CASSEKLAGINTGELFF
abundance: once; v_gene: TRBV5-1; j_gene: TRBJ1-2; CDR3aa: CASSLQTGTGLGYTF
abundance: .; v_gene: TRBV7-9; j_gene: TRBJ1-1; CDR3aa: CASSFNTGGTEAFF